This T cell receptor beta chain is from a study of response to subunit inactivated influenza vaccine. This clonotype was picked up a small number of times. Using its own MiXCR run on the RT-PCR reads, TCRdb lists one record per CDR3 protein. The sample consists of 150,000 to 200,000 distinct CDR3 sequences, less than 15% of them appearing once. J lost 4 bases, V lost 7 bases, and 11 bases had no gene match. The CDR3 totals 17 residues. From germline, CDR1 is MDHEN and CDR2 SYDVKM. These same data were also listed under a study on T cells expressing NK-cell markers. That source reports: 5'RACE template switching with UMIs generated TCR beta cDNA. Seven of the eight sequenced donors were classified as HCMV-seropositive, and one was classified as seronegative. In several experiments, sorting was confined to alpha-beta TCR T cells through use of an anti-gamma-delta TCR antibody. Dominant NKG2C+ clonotypes were found to form about 1.0-7.5% of CD8+ T cells in 5 or 6 donors.

Source: CD8+ T cells sorted from PBMCs, taken 11 to 12 days after vaccination. The TCR was taken from a man aged 50 to 59 who received an inactivated influenza vaccine. The chain employs TRBV28 and TRBJ2-2; 11 nucleotides align to TRBD1. CDR3 DNA: TGTGCCAGCATCCCTCCTCCCGGGACAGGGGGCACCGGGGAGCTGTTTTTT. Translation gives CASIPPPGTGGTGELFF.